The 11 T cell receptor beta chains in this list originate from one sample, sequenced in a study of T cells in Graves' hyperthyroidism and ophthalmopathy. RNA transcripts were the template for amplifying TCR beta CDR3 regions. HTBI primers were the set used in a first-round RT-PCR of the TCR CDR3. TCRdb reprocessed the multiplex PCR reads via MiXCR and lists one record per CDR3 protein. The sample lists about 690,000 distinct CDR3 sequences, 17% occurring once. The specimen was blood. The origin of the receptors is a man in his fifties or sixties with Graves' hyperthyroidism.

With respect to this clonotype: A much larger clone is a single base away; this may be a read error. The rearrangement uses TRBV28 and TRBJ1-1; D is possibly TRBD1 (5 bases). Germline V gene lookup returns CDR1 MDHEN and CDR2 SYDVKM. This CDR3 has 14 amino acids. V dropped 4 bases and J dropped 0 bases, with 9 bases sitting between them. The CDR3 here is CASSWGSLNTEAFF. The CDR3, as DNA: TGTGCCAGCAGTTGGGGGTCTTTGAACACTGAAGCTTTCTTT.

This clonotype was seen only a few times. The chain uses TRBV7-9 and TRBJ2-7, with TRBD2 matching over 10 bases. From germline, CDR1 is SEHNR and CDR2 FQNEAQ (reference sequence). The CDR3 extends over 15 amino acids. Germline trimming cut 5 bases from V and 3 bases from J; bases unmatched to any gene: 7. The chain's CDR3 is CASSPWTSGDYEQYF. For the CDR3, the DNA is TGTGCCAGCAGCCCCTGGACTAGCGGAGACTACGAGCAGTACTTC.

This clonotype was detected ten times or more. The chain links TRBV19 to TRBJ1-1, with D possibly being TRBD1 (5 bases). With 7 bases removed from V and 1 base from J, the gap between germline ends came to 19 bases. The CDR3 loop spans 16 amino acids. Germline V gene data show CDR1 as LNHDA and CDR2 as SQIVND (reference sequence). For the CDR3, the DNA is TGTGCCAGTATGGGGGTCGATCCAGTTCCGAACACTGAAGCTTTCTTT. It yields the protein CASMGVDPVPNTEAFF.

The chain links TRBV28 to TRBJ2-7; TRBD2 matches 9 bases. Trimming at V came to 6 bases and at J to 2 bases, leaving 8 bases not matched to a gene. Germline V lookup: CDR1 MDHEN, CDR2 SYDVKM. CDR3 length: 15 residues. The CDR3 coding sequence is TGTGCCAGCAGCGAGGGAGGCGGGAGGGCCTACGAGCAGTACTTC. Amino acid sequence: CASSEGGGRAYEQYF. The whole variable domain, filled in from reference TRBV28 and TRBJ2-7, reads DVKVTQSSRYLVKRTGEKVFLECVQDMDHENMFWYRQDPGLGLRLIYFSYDVKMKEKGDIPEGYSVSREKKERFSLILESASTNQTSMYLCASSEGGGRAYEQYFGPGTRLTVT.

This clonotype was observed a handful of times. V gene TRBV6-1 combines with J gene TRBJ2-7; TRBD2 aligns across 8 bases. Unmatched junction bases numbered 7, after V lost 6 bases and J lost 3 bases. This CDR3 has 14 residues. Germline V lookup: CDR1 MNHNS, CDR2 SASEGT. The CDR3 bases are TGTGCCAGCAGCCGGGCTAGCGGGTTCTACGAGCAGTACTTC. Protein product: CASSRASGFYEQYF.

This clonotype was counted ten times or more. The chain has TRBV10-2 and TRBJ2-2; 9 bases map to TRBD2. Germline CDR1 is WSHSY and CDR2 is SAAADI. The CDR3 is 15 amino acids. J lost 5 bases, V lost 6 bases, and 7 bases had no gene match. The DNA for the CDR3 is TGCGCCAGCAGCCCCGGGACTAGCTCTACCGGGGAGCTGTTTTTT. It yields the protein CASSPGTSSTGELFF.

This clonotype was counted only a few times. This chain joins TRBV30 and TRBJ2-3; D uncertain. V lost 2 bases and J 2 bases, leaving 11 bases between the germline ends. The CDR3 length is 14 residues. From germline, CDR1 is GTSNPN and CDR2 SVGIG (reference sequence). CDR3 amino acids: CAWSRPPATDTQYF. DNA for the CDR3: TGTGCCTGGAGTCGCCCCCCGGCCACAGATACGCAGTATTTT.

The CDR3 protein is CASSFRWDGISGNTIYF. CDR3 bases: TGTGCCAGCAGCTTTCGGTGGGACGGAATCTCTGGAAACACCATATATTTT. The chain uses TRBV5-5 and TRBJ1-3; tentative D call: TRBD1 (5 bases). Looked up from germline, CDR1 is SGHKS and CDR2 is YYEKEE (reference sequence). The V end lost 2 bases, the J end lost 0 bases, and 15 bases lay between the germline ends. The CDR3 is made up of 17 amino acids.

This clonotype was detected many times. The rearrangement links TRBV12-3 or TRBV12-4 to TRBJ2-2; 9 nucleotides agree with TRBD2. Trimming cost V 5 bases and J 4 bases; bases outside gene matches: 11. There are 17 residues in the CDR3. CDR3 sequence reads: CASSRGVAGVFTGELFF. In DNA form, the CDR3 reads TGTGCCAGCAGTCGCGGGGTAGCGGGAGTATTCACCGGGGAGCTGTTTTTT.

This clonotype has ten or more counts. V usage is TRBV20-1 and J usage is TRBJ1-5; D call uncertain. This CDR3 spans 12 amino acids. Germline V gene lookup returns CDR1 DFQATT and CDR2 SNEGSKA (reference sequence). V was trimmed by 5 bases and J by 0 bases, leaving 5 bases between them. This CDR3 reads CSAVYSNQPQHF. In DNA, the CDR3 is TGCAGTGCTGTGTATAGCAATCAGCCCCAGCATTTT.

CDR3 nucleotides: TGTGCCAGCAGCCAACTACGTCAGGGGGTGGCCAAAAACATTCAGTACTTC. This gives the protein CASSQLRQGVAKNIQYF. V usage is TRBV3-1 and J usage is TRBJ2-4; TRBD1 aligns across 7 bases. Germline loops: CDR1 LGHDT, CDR2 YNNKEL (reference sequence). Trimming cost V 2 bases and J 1 base; bases outside gene matches: 8. This CDR3 has 17 amino acids. The variable domain in full, with the rest retrieved from reference TRBV3-1 and TRBJ2-4, is DTAVSQTPKYLVTQMGNDKSIKCEQNLGHDTMYWYKQDSKKFLKIMFSYNNKELIINETVPNRFSPKSPDKAHLNLHINSLELGDSAVYFCASSQLRQGVAKNIQYFGAGTRLSVL.